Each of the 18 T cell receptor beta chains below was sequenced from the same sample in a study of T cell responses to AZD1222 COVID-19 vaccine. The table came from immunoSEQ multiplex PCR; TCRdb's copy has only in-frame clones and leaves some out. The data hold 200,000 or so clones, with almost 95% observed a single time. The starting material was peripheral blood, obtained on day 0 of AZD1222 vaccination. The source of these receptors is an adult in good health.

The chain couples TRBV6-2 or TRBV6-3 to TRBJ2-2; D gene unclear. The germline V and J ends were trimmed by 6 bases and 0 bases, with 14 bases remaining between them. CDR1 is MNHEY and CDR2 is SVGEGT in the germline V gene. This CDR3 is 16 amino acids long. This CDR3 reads CASSPGPLANTGELFF. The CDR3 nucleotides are TGTGCCAGCAGCCCCGGTCCCCTTGCGAACACCGGGGAGCTGTTTTTT.

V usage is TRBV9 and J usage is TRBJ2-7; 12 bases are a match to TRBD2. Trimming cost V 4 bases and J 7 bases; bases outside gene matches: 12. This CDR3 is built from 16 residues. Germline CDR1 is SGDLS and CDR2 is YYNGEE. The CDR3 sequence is CASSTTTSGRSGEQYF. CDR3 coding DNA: TGTGCCAGCAGCACAACCACTAGCGGGAGGAGTGGTGAGCAGTACTTC. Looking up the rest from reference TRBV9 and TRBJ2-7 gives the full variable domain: DSGVTQTPKHLITATGQRVTLRCSPRSGDLSVYWYQQSLDQGLQFLIQYYNGEERAKGNILERFSAQQFPDLHSELNLSSLELGDSALYFCASSTTTSGRSGEQYFGPGTRLTVT.

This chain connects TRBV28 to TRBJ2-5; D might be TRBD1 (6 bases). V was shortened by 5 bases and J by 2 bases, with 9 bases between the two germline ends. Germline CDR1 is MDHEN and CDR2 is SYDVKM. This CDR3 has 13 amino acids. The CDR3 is CASSQGSQETQYF. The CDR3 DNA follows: TGTGCCAGCAGTCAGGGGTCACAAGAGACCCAGTACTTC.

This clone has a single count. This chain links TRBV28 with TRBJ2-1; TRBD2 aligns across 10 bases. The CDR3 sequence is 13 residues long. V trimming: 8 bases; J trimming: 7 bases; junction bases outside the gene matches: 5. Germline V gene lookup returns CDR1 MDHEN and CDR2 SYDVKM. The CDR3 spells CASVLAGENEQFF. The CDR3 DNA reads TGTGCCAGCGTGCTAGCGGGAGAGAATGAGCAGTTCTTC.

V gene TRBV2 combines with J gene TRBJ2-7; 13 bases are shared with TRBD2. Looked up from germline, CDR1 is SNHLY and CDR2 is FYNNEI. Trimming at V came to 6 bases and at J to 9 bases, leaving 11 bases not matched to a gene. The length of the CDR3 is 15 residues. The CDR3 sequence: CASSKALAGGPGQYF. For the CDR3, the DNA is TGTGCCAGCAGCAAAGCACTAGCGGGAGGGCCGGGGCAGTACTTC.

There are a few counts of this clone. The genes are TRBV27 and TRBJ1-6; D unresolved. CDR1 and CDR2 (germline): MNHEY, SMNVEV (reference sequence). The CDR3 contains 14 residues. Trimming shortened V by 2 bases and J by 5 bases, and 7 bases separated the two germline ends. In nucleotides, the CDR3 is TGTGCCAGCAGTTTAGGGCCGAATAATTCACCCCTCCACTTT. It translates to CASSLGPNNSPLHF.

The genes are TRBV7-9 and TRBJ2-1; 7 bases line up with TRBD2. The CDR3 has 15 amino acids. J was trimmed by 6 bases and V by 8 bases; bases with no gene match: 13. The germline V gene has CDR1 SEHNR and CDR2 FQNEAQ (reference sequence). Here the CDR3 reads CASALRASGSNEQFF. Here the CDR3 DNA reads TGTGCCAGCGCCCTTCGGGCTAGCGGCAGCAATGAGCAGTTCTTC. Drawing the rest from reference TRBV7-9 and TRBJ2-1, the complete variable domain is DTGVSQNPRHKITKRGQNVTFRCDPISEHNRLYWYRQTLGQGPEFLTYFQNEAQLEKSRLLSDRFSAERPKGSFSTLEIQRTEQGDSAMYLCASALRASGSNEQFFGPGTRLTVL.

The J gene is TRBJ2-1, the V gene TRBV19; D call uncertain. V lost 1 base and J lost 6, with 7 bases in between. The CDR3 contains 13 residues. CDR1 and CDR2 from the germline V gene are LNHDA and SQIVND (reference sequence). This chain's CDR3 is CASSIVAANEQFF. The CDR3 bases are TGTGCCAGTAGTATAGTGGCAGCCAATGAGCAGTTCTTC.

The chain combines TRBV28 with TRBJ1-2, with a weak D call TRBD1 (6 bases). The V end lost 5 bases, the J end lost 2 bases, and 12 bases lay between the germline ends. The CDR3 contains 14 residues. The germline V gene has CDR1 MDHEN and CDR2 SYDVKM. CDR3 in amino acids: CASSATQGNYGYTF. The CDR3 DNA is TGTGCCAGCAGTGCCACACAGGGAAACTATGGCTACACCTTC.

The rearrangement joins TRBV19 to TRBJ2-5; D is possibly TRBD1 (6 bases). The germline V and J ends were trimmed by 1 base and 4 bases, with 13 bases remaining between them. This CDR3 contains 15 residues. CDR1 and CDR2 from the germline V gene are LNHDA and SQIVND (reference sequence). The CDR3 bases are TGTGCCAGTAGTATAGGGGCAGGGGCAGGAGAGACCCAGTACTTC. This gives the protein CASSIGAGAGETQYF.

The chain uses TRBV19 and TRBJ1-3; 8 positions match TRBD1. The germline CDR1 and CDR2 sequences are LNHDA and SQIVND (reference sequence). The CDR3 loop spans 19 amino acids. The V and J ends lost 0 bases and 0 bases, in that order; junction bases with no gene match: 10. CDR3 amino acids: CASSIDPRAGGRSGNTIYF. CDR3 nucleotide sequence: TGTGCCAGTAGTATAGATCCCCGGGCAGGGGGCCGCTCTGGAAACACCATATATTTT.

The CDR3 coding sequence is TGTGCCAGCAGTTACCCCCGGGCCATTGGGACCGGGGAGCTGTTTTTT. Its translation is CASSYPRAIGTGELFF. The V gene is TRBV6-2 or TRBV6-3, the J gene TRBJ2-2, with unresolved D. CDR1 is MNHEY and CDR2 is SVGEGT in the germline V gene. The CDR3 has 16 amino acids. Trimming took 2 bases from V and 5 from J, leaving 15 bases between them.

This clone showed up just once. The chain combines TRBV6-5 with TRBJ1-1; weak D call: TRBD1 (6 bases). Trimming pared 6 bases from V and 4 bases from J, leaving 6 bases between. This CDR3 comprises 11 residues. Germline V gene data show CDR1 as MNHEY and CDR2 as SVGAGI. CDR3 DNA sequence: TGTGCCAGCAGACAGGGCACTGAAGCTTTCTTT. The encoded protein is CASRQGTEAFF.

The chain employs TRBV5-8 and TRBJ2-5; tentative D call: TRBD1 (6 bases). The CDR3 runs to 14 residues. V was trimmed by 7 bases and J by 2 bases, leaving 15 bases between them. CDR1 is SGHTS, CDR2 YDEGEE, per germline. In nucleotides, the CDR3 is TGTGCCAGCGGAAACGGACAGATACAAGAGACCCAGTACTTC. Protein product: CASGNGQIQETQYF.

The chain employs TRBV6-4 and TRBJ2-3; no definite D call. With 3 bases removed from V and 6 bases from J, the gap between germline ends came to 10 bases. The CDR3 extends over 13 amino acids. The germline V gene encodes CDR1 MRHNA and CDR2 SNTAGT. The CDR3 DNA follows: TGTGCCAGCAGTGAACAATCCATGGATACGCAGTATTTT. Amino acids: CASSEQSMDTQYF.

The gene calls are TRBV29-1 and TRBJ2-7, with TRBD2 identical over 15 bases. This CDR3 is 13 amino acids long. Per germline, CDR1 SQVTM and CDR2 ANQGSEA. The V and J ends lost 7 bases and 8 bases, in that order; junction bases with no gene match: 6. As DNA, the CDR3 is TGCAGCGGCGGACTAGCGGGAGGGGGTCAGCAGTACTTC. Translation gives CSGGLAGGGQQYF.

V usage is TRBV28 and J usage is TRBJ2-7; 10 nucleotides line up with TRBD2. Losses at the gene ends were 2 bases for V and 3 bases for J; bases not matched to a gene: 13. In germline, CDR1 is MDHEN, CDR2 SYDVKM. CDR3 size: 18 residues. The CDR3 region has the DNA TGTGCCAGCAGTTTACCATCTAGCGGGAGAGGGCCCCGCTACGAGCAGTACTTC. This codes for CASSLPSSGRGPRYEQYF. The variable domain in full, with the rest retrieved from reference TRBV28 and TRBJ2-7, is DVKVTQSSRYLVKRTGEKVFLECVQDMDHENMFWYRQDPGLGLRLIYFSYDVKMKEKGDIPEGYSVSREKKERFSLILESASTNQTSMYLCASSLPSSGRGPRYEQYFGPGTRLTVT.

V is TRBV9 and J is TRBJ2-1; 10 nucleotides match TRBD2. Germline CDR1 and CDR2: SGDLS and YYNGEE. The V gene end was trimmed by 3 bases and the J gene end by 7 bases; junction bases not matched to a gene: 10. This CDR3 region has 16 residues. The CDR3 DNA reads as TGTGCCAGCAGCGAATTGACTAGCGGGCCTCATAATGAGCAGTTCTTC. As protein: CASSELTSGPHNEQFF.